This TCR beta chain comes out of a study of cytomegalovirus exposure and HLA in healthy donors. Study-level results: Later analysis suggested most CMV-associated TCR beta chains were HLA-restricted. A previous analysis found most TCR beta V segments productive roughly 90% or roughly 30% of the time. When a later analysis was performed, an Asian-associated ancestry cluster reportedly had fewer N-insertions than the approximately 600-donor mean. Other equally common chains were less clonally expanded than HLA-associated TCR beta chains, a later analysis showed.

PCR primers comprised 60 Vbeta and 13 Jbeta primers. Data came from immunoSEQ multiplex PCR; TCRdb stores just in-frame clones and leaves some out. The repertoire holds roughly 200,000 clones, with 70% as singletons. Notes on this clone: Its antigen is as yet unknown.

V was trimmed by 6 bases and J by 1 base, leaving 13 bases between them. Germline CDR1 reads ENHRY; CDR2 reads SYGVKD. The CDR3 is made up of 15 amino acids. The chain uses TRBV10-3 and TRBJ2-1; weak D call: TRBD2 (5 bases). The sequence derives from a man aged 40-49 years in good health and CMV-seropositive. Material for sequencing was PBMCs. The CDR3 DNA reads TGTGCCATCAGAACTAGTTCCGGGTCCTACAATGAGCAGTTCTTC. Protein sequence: CAIRTSSGSYNEQFF.